This TCR beta chain originates from a study of T cells after yellow fever vaccination. The TCR cDNA carried a universal primer site and UMIs from 5'RACE template switching. MiXCR, applied by TCRdb to the 5' RACE reads, yields one record per CDR3 protein. The sample has about 350,000 distinct CDR3 sequences; approximately 8% are singletons. The trim removed 2 bases at V and 6 bases at J, leaving 2 bases unmatched. Germline CDR1 and CDR2: SGHKS and YYEKEE (reference sequence). This CDR3 has 14 amino acids. Only a few counts were recorded for this clonotype. What it recognizes is unknown. Broader study findings: Researchers cautioned that FACS-sorted repertoires could harbor abundant clonotypes contaminating from the bulk population. Subsequent booster samples again held most clones from primary vaccination (96% CD4, nearly 90% CD8). Researchers report a weaker secondary response that nonetheless peaked faster, day 5 versus 15.

The chain uses TRBV5-5 and TRBJ1-4; 9 bases are shared with TRBD1. The material was PBMCs, obtained about 49 days after the first yellow fever vaccination. This clonotype was obtained from a man younger than 30 who received the YFV17D yellow fever vaccine. The CDR3 is CASSLQGAHEKLFF. CDR3 bases: TGTGCCAGCAGCTTACAGGGGGCGCATGAAAAACTGTTTTTT.